This T cell receptor (beta chain) originates from a study of OX40 agonist ivuxolimab in advanced cancers. Study-wide background: The study reported partial responses in three patients: one hepatocellular carcinoma, two cutaneous melanoma. Study results and caveats: On average, CD8+ T cells had more expanded clones than CD4+. A proportion of nonresponders additionally exhibited low normalized T-cell clonal expansion.

The sampling schedule covered blood at baseline, cycle 4 day 1, and cycle 7 day 1. The germline V and J ends were trimmed by 5 bases and 4 bases, with 14 bases remaining between them. This CDR3 spans 14 amino acids. The germline CDR1 and CDR2 sequences are SGHNT and YENEEA. Concerning this clone: Its antigen is unknown.

This table comes from immunoSEQ multiplex PCR, and its TCRdb copy is limited to in-frame clones, with some not included. The sample includes 70,000 or so clones, roughly nine tenths seen only once; the top ten take nearly 8%. The chain is built from TRBV11-3 and TRBJ2-5; TRBD1 or TRBD2 may be the D gene (5 bases each). The clonotype comes from an adult with an advanced solid tumor such as melanoma, head and neck, liver or kidney cancer. Sample: CD4+ or CD8+ T cells sorted from blood, taken in a trial of the OX40 agonist ivuxolimab. This CDR3 is CASSQGPAAETQYF. CDR3 sequence (DNA): TGTGCCAGCAGCCAGGGACCGGCAGCAGAGACCCAGTACTTC. Drawing the rest from reference TRBV11-3 and TRBJ2-5, the complete variable domain is EAGVVQSPRYKIIEKKQPVAFWCNPISGHNTLYWYLQNLGQGPELLIRYENEEAVDDSQLPKDRFSAERLKGVDSTLKIQPAELGDSAVYLCASSQGPAAETQYFGPGTRLLVL.